These T cell receptor beta chains were read from a single sample in a study of CD8 T cells in Susac syndrome. TCRdb reanalysed the immunoSEQ multiplex PCR reads using MiXCR and keeps one entry per CDR3 protein. The table lists nearly 200,000 distinct CDR3 sequences, roughly 95% of them singletons. The sample consisted of CD4+ T cells from PBMCs. The receptors come from a human donor with multiple sclerosis. Both conserved end residues are part of each CDR3. A D gene is named only where the DNA matches it firmly. Rows may omit the clone size; those that give it use once, few, many or a size class.

j_call	v_call	d_call	clone_size	cdr3_aa	cdr3_nt
TRBJ1-5	TRBV27	NA	NA	CASSPYQGFNQPQHF	TGTGCCAGCAGTCCCTATCAGGGGTTCAATCAGCCCCAGCATTTT
TRBJ1-2	TRBV24-1	NA	NA	CATSDSRDGYTF	TGTGCCACCAGTGACTCCAGAGATGGCTACACCTTC
TRBJ2-1	TRBV20-1	NA	NA	CSAHLSETYNEQFF	TGCAGTGCTCACCTTAGCGAAACCTACAATGAGCAGTTCTTC
TRBJ2-5	TRBV9	TRBD2	NA	CASSRLAGSFGTQYF	TGTGCCAGCAGTAGACTAGCGGGGTCATTTGGGACCCAGTACTTC
TRBJ2-7	TRBV29-1	TRBD2	NA	CSVRTSYYEQYF	TGCAGCGTTAGGACTAGCTACTACGAGCAGTACTTC
TRBJ2-2	TRBV2	TRBD2	NA	CASSTLAAGELFF	TGTGCCAGCAGCACTCTAGCGGCCGGGGAGCTGTTTTTT
TRBJ2-5	TRBV5-4	NA	NA	CATAGTLQETQYF	TGTGCCACCGCCGGGACACTGCAAGAGACCCAGTACTTC
TRBJ1-2	TRBV29-1	NA	NA	CSVEGTVNYGYTF	TGCAGCGTTGAAGGGACGGTTAACTATGGCTACACCTTC
TRBJ2-1	TRBV4-1	NA	NA	CASSRGGTLGGQFF	TGCGCCAGTTCTCGAGGCGGGACCCTTGGTGGGCAGTTCTTC
TRBJ1-2	TRBV3-1	TRBD1	NA	CASSPPHRGYGYTF	TGTGCCAGCAGCCCCCCACACAGGGGTTATGGCTACACCTTC
TRBJ2-2	TRBV2	TRBD1	NA	CASRLTGDTGELFF	TGTGCCAGCAGACTAACAGGGGACACCGGGGAGCTGTTTTTT
TRBJ2-1	TRBV6-5	NA	once	CASSYSNAGWSSYNEQFF	TGTGCCAGCAGTTACTCAAACGCGGGGTGGAGCTCCTACAATGAGCAGTTCTTC
TRBJ2-7	TRBV5-1	NA	NA	CASSPEPESYEQYF	TGCGCCAGCAGCCCCGAGCCCGAATCCTACGAGCAGTACTTC
TRBJ2-5	TRBV18	NA	NA	CASSPPGAEETQYF	TGTGCCAGCTCACCACCGGGAGCAGAAGAGACCCAGTACTTC
TRBJ2-1	TRBV7-9	TRBD2	NA	CASSPPTSGNYNEQFF	TGTGCCAGCAGCCCACCCACTAGCGGAAACTACAATGAGCAGTTCTTC
TRBJ2-5	TRBV2	TRBD2	NA	CASTVAGSQETQYF	TGTGCCAGCACCGTAGCGGGCTCCCAAGAGACCCAGTACTTC
TRBJ2-3	TRBV20-1	NA	NA	CSASGSTDTQYF	TGCAGTGCTAGCGGTAGCACAGATACGCAGTATTTT
TRBJ2-5	TRBV7-9	NA	NA	CASRGFGGGETQYF	TGTGCCAGCAGAGGGTTCGGGGGCGGAGAGACCCAGTACTTC
TRBJ1-3	TRBV30	NA	NA	CAWSAGGNTIYF	TGTGCCTGGAGTGCGGGTGGAAACACCATATATTTT
TRBJ1-5	TRBV27	NA	NA	CASSQRGYSNQPQHF	TGTGCCAGCAGCCAGCGGGGGTATAGCAATCAGCCCCAGCATTTT
TRBJ2-3	TRBV11-2	NA	NA	CASSLEWPYTDTQYF	TGTGCCAGCAGCTTAGAGTGGCCGTACACAGATACGCAGTATTTT
TRBJ2-3	TRBV7-2	NA	NA	CASSPRNTQYF	TGTGCCAGCAGCCCCCGCAATACGCAGTATTTT
TRBJ2-1	TRBV3-1	TRBD2	NA	CASSHTAGEGKFF	TGTGCCAGCAGCCATACGGCGGGAGAGGGAAAGTTCTTC
TRBJ2-1	TRBV30	TRBD1	NA	CAWSGGTGPLF	TGTGCCTGGAGTGGGGGGACAGGGCCATTGTTC
TRBJ1-3	TRBV27	NA	NA	CASSSHQGSGNTIYF	TGTGCCAGCAGTTCCCACCAGGGCTCTGGAAACACCATATATTTT
TRBJ1-2	TRBV7-2	NA	NA	CASSKRRIQDYGYTF	TGTGCCAGCAGCAAAAGGAGGATCCAGGACTATGGCTACACCTTC
TRBJ2-6	TRBV28	NA	NA	CASSLLLHSGANVLTF	TGTGCCAGCAGTCTACTCCTTCACTCTGGGGCCAACGTCCTGACTTTC
TRBJ2-6	TRBV15	NA	NA	CATAGSGANVLTF	TGTGCCACCGCGGGGTCTGGGGCCAACGTCCTGACTTTC
TRBJ2-7	TRBV5-1	TRBD2	NA	CASSFTSGHYEQYF	TGCGCCAGCAGCTTCACTAGCGGCCACTACGAGCAGTACTTC
TRBJ2-3	TRBV20-1	NA	NA	CSARYLSTDTQYF	TGCAGTGCTAGATATTTAAGCACAGATACGCAGTATTTT
TRBJ2-5	TRBV24-1	NA	NA	CATADALSETQYF	TGTGCCACCGCGGACGCTTTATCAGAGACCCAGTACTTC
TRBJ1-1	TRBV27	NA	once	CASSPPVGSGNTEAFF	TGTGCCAGCAGTCCCCCTGTGGGGTCTGGGAACACTGAAGCTTTCTTT
TRBJ2-1	TRBV5-1	NA	NA	CASSLPQGTFDEQFF	TGCGCCAGCAGCTTGCCTCAGGGTACGTTCGATGAGCAGTTCTTC
TRBJ2-3	TRBV18	NA	NA	CASSQGTDTQYF	TGTGCCAGCTCCCAAGGCACAGATACGCAGTATTTT
TRBJ1-1	TRBV7-9	NA	NA	CASSLIGQHTEAFF	TGTGCCAGCAGCTTGATAGGACAGCACACTGAAGCTTTCTTT
TRBJ1-1	TRBV3-1	NA	NA	CASSPFGFIHTEAFF	TGTGCCAGCAGCCCCTTCGGGTTTATACACACTGAAGCTTTCTTT
TRBJ2-4	TRBV3-1	TRBD2	NA	CASSQDSGGANIQYF	TGTGCCAGCAGCCAAGACAGCGGGGGGGCAAACATTCAGTACTTC
TRBJ2-1	TRBV30	NA	NA	CAWSVRLMKQFF	TGTGCCTGGAGTGTACGGCTGATGAAGCAGTTCTTC
TRBJ2-1	TRBV12-3/TRBV12-4	NA	NA	CASSLNRWNEQFF	TGTGCCAGCAGTTTGAACCGATGGAATGAGCAGTTCTTC
TRBJ2-1	TRBV5-4	TRBD2	NA	CASSSKRESNEQFF	TGTGCCAGCAGCTCTAAGCGGGAGAGCAATGAGCAGTTCTTC
TRBJ1-1	TRBV20-1	TRBD1	NA	CSARLGQAEAFF	TGCAGTGCTAGACTAGGACAGGCTGAAGCTTTCTTT
TRBJ2-7	TRBV20-1	NA	NA	CSAPGPNFEQYF	TGCAGTGCTCCGGGACCTAACTTTGAGCAGTACTTC
TRBJ1-2	TRBV29-1	NA	NA	CSVTGQSRDGYTF	TGCAGCGTTACTGGACAGTCCAGAGATGGCTACACCTTC
TRBJ2-3	TRBV18	NA	NA	CASSPLDRLPSTDTQYF	TGTGCCAGCTCACCCCTAGACCGACTACCTAGCACAGATACGCAGTATTTT
TRBJ1-1	TRBV20-1	NA	NA	CSVLRTEAFF	TGCAGTGTACTAAGGACTGAAGCTTTCTTT
TRBJ1-1	TRBV5-1	NA	NA	CASSLKTGLNTEAFF	TGCGCCAGCAGCTTAAAGACAGGACTAAACACTGAAGCTTTCTTT
TRBJ2-1	TRBV3-1	TRBD2	NA	CASSQKTSALPGHEQFF	TGTGCCAGCAGCCAAAAGACTAGCGCATTACCCGGGCATGAGCAGTTCTTC
TRBJ1-1	TRBV20-1	NA	NA	CSVIGSTNTEAFF	TGCAGTGTGATAGGGTCCACAAACACTGAAGCTTTCTTT
TRBJ2-2	TRBV5-1	NA	NA	CASSLTGPNTGELFF	TGCGCCAGCAGCTTGACGGGACCTAACACCGGGGAGCTGTTTTTT
TRBJ1-1	TRBV29-1	NA	NA	CSVQHLNTEAFF	TGCAGCGTACAACACCTGAACACTGAAGCTTTCTTT
TRBJ2-1	TRBV20-1	NA	NA	CSAPTTEPREQFF	TGCAGTGCCCCGACCACCGAGCCGCGAGAGCAGTTCTTC
TRBJ1-1	TRBV27	NA	NA	CASSPGWRWTEAFF	TGTGCCAGCAGCCCAGGTTGGCGTTGGACTGAAGCTTTCTTT
TRBJ2-7	TRBV20-1	TRBD1	NA	CSAAGQGQQYF	TGCAGTGCTGCGGGACAGGGCCAGCAGTACTTC
TRBJ1-1	TRBV27	NA	NA	CASSDRGNTEAFF	TGTGCCAGCAGTGATAGGGGGAACACTGAAGCTTTCTTT